This T cell receptor beta chain is drawn from a study of blood T cell repertoires in COVID-19. This table comes from immunoSEQ multiplex PCR, and its TCRdb copy is limited to in-frame clones, with some not included. Of over 120,000 clones listed, approximately 87% were seen once; the top ten hold approximately 9%. The source material was peripheral blood. The TCR comes from a woman aged 45-65 years with active or convalescent COVID-19.

For the CDR3, the DNA is TGTGCCAGCAGTTGGGGTCTAGCAGGGGCTGAGTACTTC. Protein product: CASSWGLAGAEYF. The V call is TRBV27, the J call TRBJ2-4, with D perhaps matching TRBD1 (6 bases). This CDR3 contains 13 residues. Per the germline V gene, CDR1 is MNHEY and CDR2 is SMNVEV (reference sequence). V was shortened by 4 bases and J by 14 bases, with 18 bases between the two germline ends.